The 9 T cell receptor beta chains below were found in one sample sequenced in a study of blood T cell repertoires in COVID-19. Profiling relied on immunoSEQ multiplex PCR, and the TCRdb table lists in-frame clones only, not all of them. The sample yields about 120,000 clones, about 90% seen once. Material for sequencing was peripheral blood. The receptors originated from a woman in her sixties or seventies with COVID-19, enrolled during active disease.

V and J are TRBV6-5 and TRBJ1-1; possible D gene TRBD1, 5 bases. This CDR3 region has 15 residues. V gave up 4 bases and J gave up 1 base, with 13 bases separating them. Germline V gene data show CDR1 as MNHEY and CDR2 as SVGAGI. CDR3 amino acids: CASSSIWGGNTEAFF. CDR3 nucleotides: TGTGCCAGCAGTTCAATCTGGGGGGGGAACACTGAAGCTTTCTTT.

The count of this clone is one. The genes are TRBV4-1 and TRBJ2-7; 7 bases agree with TRBD1. Trimming took 4 bases from V and 4 from J; bases not matched to a gene: 10. The CDR3 is made up of 15 amino acids. Germline V gives CDR1 MGHRA, CDR2 YSYEKL. In DNA form, the CDR3 reads TGCGCCAGCAGCCCGTTCGGGACAGCTTTATACGAGCAGTACTTC. Translating gives CASSPFGTALYEQYF.

This chain links TRBV5-1 with TRBJ2-7; 9 nucleotides line up with TRBD1. Per germline, CDR1 SGHRS and CDR2 YFSETQ. With 6 bases clipped from V and 6 bases from J, the junction kept 10 bases outside the gene matches. The CDR3 contains 14 residues. In DNA, the CDR3 is TGCGCCAGCAAACCGGGACAGGGAGGAATCGAGCAGTACTTC. Protein sequence: CASKPGQGGIEQYF.

This chain uses TRBV9 with TRBJ2-1; the match to TRBD2 covers 9 bases. Germline V gene lookup returns CDR1 SGDLS and CDR2 YYNGEE. The ends lost 5 bases at V and 1 base at J; junction bases unmatched: 1. The length of the CDR3 is 14 residues. For the CDR3, the DNA is TGTGCCAGCAGAGCGGGGGGATCCTACAATGAGCAGTTCTTC. This sequence encodes CASRAGGSYNEQFF.

V is TRBV5-4 and J is TRBJ2-2; 14 bases are a match to TRBD2. CDR1 and CDR2 from the germline V gene are SGHNT and YYREEE (reference sequence). V shed 4 bases and J 6 bases; nucleotides not matched to a gene: 8. The CDR3 runs to 17 residues. CDR3 loop: CASSPGLAGGLSGELFF. CDR3 in DNA: TGTGCCAGCAGCCCCGGACTAGCGGGGGGCCTCTCCGGGGAGCTGTTTTTT.

The J gene is TRBJ1-2, the V gene TRBV3-1 (or the pseudogene TRBV3-2); 10 nucleotides match TRBD1. J was trimmed by 8 bases and V by 3 bases; bases with no gene match: 12. Germline CDR1 LGHDT, CDR2 YNNKEL (reference sequence). The CDR3 has 16 amino acids. The DNA of the CDR3 is TGTGCCAGCAGCCATAGTATCCGGGACAGGGGACACGGCTACACCTTC. Protein product: CASSHSIRDRGHGYTF.

This clone has only a few counts. This chain connects TRBV9 to TRBJ1-6; D may be TRBD1 (5 bases). V lost 4 bases and J lost 7, with 18 bases in between. This CDR3 contains 16 residues. In germline, CDR1 is SGDLS, CDR2 YYNGEE. The DNA for the CDR3 is TGTGCCAGCAGCCCTCGTCTGGGGGGGTGGAATTCACCCCTCCACTTT. It encodes CASSPRLGGWNSPLHF. Full variable domain (rest looked up from reference TRBV9 and TRBJ1-6): DSGVTQTPKHLITATGQRVTLRCSPRSGDLSVYWYQQSLDQGLQFLIQYYNGEERAKGNILERFSAQQFPDLHSELNLSSLELGDSALYFCASSPRLGGWNSPLHFGNGTRLTVT.

CDR3 protein: CASSLEQGSGGYTF. DNA for the CDR3: TGTGCCAGCAGCTTAGAACAGGGGAGCGGTGGCTACACCTTC. The V gene is TRBV7-9, the J gene TRBJ1-2, with TRBD1 identical over 7 bases. V lost 1 base, J lost 7 bases, and 6 bases stayed unmatched. This CDR3 comprises 14 residues. CDR1 and CDR2 (germline): SEHNR, FQNEAQ (reference sequence).

V is TRBV2 and J is TRBJ1-6; possibly TRBD1 for D (6 bases). Per the germline V gene, CDR1 is SNHLY and CDR2 is FYNNEI. The CDR3 is made up of 15 amino acids. With 7 bases removed from V and 6 bases from J, the gap between germline ends came to 16 bases. Here the CDR3 reads CASTIGRTVNSPLHF. The CDR3 region has the DNA TGTGCCAGCACCATCGGGAGGACAGTTAATTCACCCCTCCACTTT. Together with reference TRBV2 and TRBJ1-6, the CDR3 gives the full variable domain: EPEVTQTPSHQVTQMGQEVILRCVPISNHLYFYWYRQILGQKVEFLVSFYNNEISEKSEIFDDQFSVERPDGSNFTLKIRSTKLEDSAMYFCASTIGRTVNSPLHFGNGTRLTVT.